Included here is one T cell receptor (beta chain) sequence, with context. Its cognate antigen is unknown. This specimen comes from a study of post-analysis software for immune sequencing data. Notes on the study in general: F measure grouped same-batch samples tightly together. Normalized Chao1 diversity was significantly lower in multiple sclerosis patients than in controls. Several TRBV segments occurring more often in patients than controls included TRBV5-6, TRBV5-1 and TRBV20-1.

TCR beta libraries were prepared from cDNA with unique molecular identifiers. The yield from about 1 to 10 million T cells was roughly 500,000 cDNA molecules in total. TCRdb independently ran MiXCR on the PCR reads; one entry per CDR3 protein. The data hold hundreds of thousands of distinct CDR3 sequences, with roughly three fifths observed a single time. The V gene lost 6 bases and the J gene lost 2 bases, with 16 bases spanning the gap. Germline assignment: CDR1 SQVTM and CDR2 ANQGSEA. The CDR3 loop spans 14 amino acids. The chain combines TRBV29-1 with TRBJ1-2, with D unresolved. The sequenced material came from blood. This TCR derives from a girl aged 2-15 years with multiple sclerosis. The CDR3 DNA follows: TGCAGCGTGGCGTCGATGGACGGCAACTATGGCTACACCTTC. Translation: CSVASMDGNYGYTF. The variable domain in full, completed from reference TRBV29-1 and TRBJ1-2, reads SAVISQKPSRDICQRGTSLTIQCQVDSQVTMMFWYRQQPGQSLTLIATANQGSEATYESGFVIDKFPISRPNLTFSTLTVSNMSPEDSSIYLCSVASMDGNYGYTFGSGTRLTVV.